This T cell receptor (beta chain) came from a study of shared T cell receptors in the human thymus. Some clones are missing from TCRdb's copy, which holds only in-frame ones; the method was immunoSEQ multiplex PCR. The table shows just under 550,000 clones, with around 78% occurring only once. The germline CDR1 and CDR2 sequences are SNHLY and FYNNEI. This CDR3 spans 15 amino acids. V was pared by 5 bases and J by 5 bases, with 8 bases of the junction left unmatched. The sample was also linked to a second study, of human thymus T cells. Turning to that study: It was healthy Finnish infants having corrective surgery for congenital heart defects who were the donors. Surgeons resected thymus tissue during corrective heart surgery. Seemingly biased V and J gene usage marked thymic and blood repertoires. Reports from related research described highly overlapping thymic repertoires among unrelated individuals.

Material: thymocytes. The rearrangement uses TRBV2 and TRBJ1-3; 8 bases are a match to TRBD1. The clonotype originates from a boy under two years old with a congenital heart defect. CDR3 amino acids: CASSWSRGRRNTIYF. The CDR3, as DNA: TGTGCCAGCAGTTGGTCCAGGGGGCGAAGAAACACCATATATTTT.